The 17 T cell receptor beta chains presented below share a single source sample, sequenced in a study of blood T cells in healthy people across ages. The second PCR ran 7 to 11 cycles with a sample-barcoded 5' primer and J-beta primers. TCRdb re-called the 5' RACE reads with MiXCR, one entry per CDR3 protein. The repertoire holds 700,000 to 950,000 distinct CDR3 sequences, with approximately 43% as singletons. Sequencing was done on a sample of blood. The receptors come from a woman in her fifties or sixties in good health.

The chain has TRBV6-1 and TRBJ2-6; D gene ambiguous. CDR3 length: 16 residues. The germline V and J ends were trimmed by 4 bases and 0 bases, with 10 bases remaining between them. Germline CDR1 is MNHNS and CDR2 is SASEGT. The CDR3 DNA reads TGTGCCAGCAGTGTTCCCGTCAACTCTGGGGCCAACGTCCTGACTTTC. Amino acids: CASSVPVNSGANVLTF.

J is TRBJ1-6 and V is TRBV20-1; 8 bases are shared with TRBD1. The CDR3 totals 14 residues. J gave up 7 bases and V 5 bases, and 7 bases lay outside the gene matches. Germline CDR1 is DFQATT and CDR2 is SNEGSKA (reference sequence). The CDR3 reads CSAARTGPNSPLHF. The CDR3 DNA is TGCAGTGCTGCCCGGACAGGGCCAAATTCACCCCTCCACTTT.

CDR3 in DNA: TGCGCCAGCAGCTTGGCCTCTAGGGTCGATGAGCAGTTCTTC. Translation gives CASSLASRVDEQFF. This rearrangement joins TRBV5-1 to TRBJ2-1; D gene unclear. CDR3 length: 14 residues. Deletions cut 0 bases from V and 8 bases from J, with 12 bases between. Per germline, CDR1 SGHRS and CDR2 YFSETQ.

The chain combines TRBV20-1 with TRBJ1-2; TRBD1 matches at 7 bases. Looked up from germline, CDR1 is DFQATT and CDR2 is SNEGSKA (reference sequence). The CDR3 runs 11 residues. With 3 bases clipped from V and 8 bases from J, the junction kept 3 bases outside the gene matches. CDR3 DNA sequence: TGCAGTGCTAGTGCAGGGGGAGGCTACACCTTC. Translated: CSASAGGGYTF.

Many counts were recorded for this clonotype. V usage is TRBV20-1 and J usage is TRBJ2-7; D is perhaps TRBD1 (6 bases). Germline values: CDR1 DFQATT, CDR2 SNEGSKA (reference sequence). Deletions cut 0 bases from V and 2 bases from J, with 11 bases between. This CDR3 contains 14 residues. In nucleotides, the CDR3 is TGCAGTGCTAGAGATGCGTCAGGGGCCTACGAGCAGTACTTC. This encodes CSARDASGAYEQYF.

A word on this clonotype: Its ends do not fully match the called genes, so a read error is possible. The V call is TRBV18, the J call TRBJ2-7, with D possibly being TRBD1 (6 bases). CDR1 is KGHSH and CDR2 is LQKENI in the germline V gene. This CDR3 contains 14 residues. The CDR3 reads CAGSPLDSSYEQYF. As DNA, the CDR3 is TGTGCCGGCTCACCCCTGGACAGCTCCTACGAGCAGTACTTC.

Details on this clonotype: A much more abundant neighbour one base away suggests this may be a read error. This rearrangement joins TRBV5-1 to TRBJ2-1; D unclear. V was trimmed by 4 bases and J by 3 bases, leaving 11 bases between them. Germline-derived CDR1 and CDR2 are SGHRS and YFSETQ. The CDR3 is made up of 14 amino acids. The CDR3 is CASSVSQNYNEQFF. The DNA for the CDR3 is TGCGCCAGCAGCGTCAGTCAGAACTACAATGAGCAGTTCTTC.

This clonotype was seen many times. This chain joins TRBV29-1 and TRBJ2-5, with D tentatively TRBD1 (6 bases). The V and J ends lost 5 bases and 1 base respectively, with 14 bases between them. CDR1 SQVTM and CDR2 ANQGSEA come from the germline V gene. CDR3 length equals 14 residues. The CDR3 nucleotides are TGCAGCGTTCGGGGCAGGGGCCGCCAAGAGACCCAGTACTTC. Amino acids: CSVRGRGRQETQYF.

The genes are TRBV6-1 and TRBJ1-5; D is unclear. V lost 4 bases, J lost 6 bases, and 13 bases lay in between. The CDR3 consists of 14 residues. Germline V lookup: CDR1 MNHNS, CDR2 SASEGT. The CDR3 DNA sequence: TGTGCCAGCAGTGGTGGGAGTCGCCGTCAGCCCCAGCATTTT. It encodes CASSGGSRRQPQHF.

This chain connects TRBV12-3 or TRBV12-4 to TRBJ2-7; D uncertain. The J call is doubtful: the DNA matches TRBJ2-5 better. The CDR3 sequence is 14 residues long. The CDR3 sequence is CASRYSEDWKTQYF. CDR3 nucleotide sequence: TGTGCCAGCAGGTACAGCGAAGATTGGAAGACCCAGTACTTC.

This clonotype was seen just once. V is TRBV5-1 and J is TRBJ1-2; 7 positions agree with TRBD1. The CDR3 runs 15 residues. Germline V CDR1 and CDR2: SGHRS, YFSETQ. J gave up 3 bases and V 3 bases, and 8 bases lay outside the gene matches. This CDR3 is CASSSGRGQYYGYTF. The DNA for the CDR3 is TGCGCCAGCAGCTCTGGACGGGGACAGTACTATGGCTACACCTTC.

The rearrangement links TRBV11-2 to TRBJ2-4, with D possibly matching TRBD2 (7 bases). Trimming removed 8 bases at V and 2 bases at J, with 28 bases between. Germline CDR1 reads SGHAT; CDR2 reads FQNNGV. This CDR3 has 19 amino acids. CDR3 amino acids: CASLPSSAAGAKTKNIQYF. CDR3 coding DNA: TGTGCCAGCCTTCCATCCTCGGCCGCGGGGGCAAAGACCAAAAACATTCAGTACTTC.

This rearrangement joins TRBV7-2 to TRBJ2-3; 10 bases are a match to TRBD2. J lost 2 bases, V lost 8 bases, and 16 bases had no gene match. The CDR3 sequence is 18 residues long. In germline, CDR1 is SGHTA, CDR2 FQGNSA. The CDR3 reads CASPVTSGGVVVTDTQYF. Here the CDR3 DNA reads TGTGCCAGCCCGGTGACCAGCGGGGGGGTCGTCGTCACAGATACGCAGTATTTT.

The CDR3 here is CASSGRTGTYEQYF. In DNA form, the CDR3 reads TGTGCCAGCAGTGGTCGGACAGGGACCTACGAGCAGTACTTC. This chain joins TRBV25-1 and TRBJ2-7; TRBD1 agrees at 8 bases. The germline V gene has CDR1 MGHDK and CDR2 SYGVNS. The junction had 4 bases not matched to a gene; V was cut back by 4 bases and J by 2 bases. The CDR3 is 14 amino acids.

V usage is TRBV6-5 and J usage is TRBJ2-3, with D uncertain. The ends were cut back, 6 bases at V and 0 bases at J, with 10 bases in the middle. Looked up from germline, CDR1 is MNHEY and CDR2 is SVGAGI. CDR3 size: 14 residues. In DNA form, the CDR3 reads TGTGCCAGCAGGAAGGATCCAAGCACAGATACGCAGTATTTT. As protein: CASRKDPSTDTQYF.

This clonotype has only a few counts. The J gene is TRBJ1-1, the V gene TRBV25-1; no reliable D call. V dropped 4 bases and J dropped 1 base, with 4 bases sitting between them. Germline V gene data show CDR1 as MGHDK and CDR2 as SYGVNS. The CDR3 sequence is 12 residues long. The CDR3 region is CASSVRNTEAFF. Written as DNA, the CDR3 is TGTGCCAGCAGTGTTAGGAACACTGAAGCTTTCTTT.

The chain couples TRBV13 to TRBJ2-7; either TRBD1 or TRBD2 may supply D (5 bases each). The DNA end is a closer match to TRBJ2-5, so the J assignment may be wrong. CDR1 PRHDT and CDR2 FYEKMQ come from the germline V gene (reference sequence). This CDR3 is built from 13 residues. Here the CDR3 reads CASSRTAGETQYF. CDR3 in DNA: TGTGCCAGCAGCCGGACTGCAGGGGAGACCCAGTACTTC.